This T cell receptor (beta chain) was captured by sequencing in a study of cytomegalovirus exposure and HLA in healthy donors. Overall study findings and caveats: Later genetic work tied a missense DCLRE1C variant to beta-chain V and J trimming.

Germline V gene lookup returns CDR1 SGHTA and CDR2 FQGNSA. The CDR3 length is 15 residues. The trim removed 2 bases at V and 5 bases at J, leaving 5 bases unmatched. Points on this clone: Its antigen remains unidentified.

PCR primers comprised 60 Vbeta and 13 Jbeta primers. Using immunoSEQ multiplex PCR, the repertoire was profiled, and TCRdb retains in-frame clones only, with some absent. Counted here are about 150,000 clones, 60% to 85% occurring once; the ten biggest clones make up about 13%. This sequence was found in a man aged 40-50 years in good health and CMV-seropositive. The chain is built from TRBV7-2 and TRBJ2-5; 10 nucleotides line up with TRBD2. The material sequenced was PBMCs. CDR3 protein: CASSLLAGVWETQYF. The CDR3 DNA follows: TGTGCCAGCAGCTTACTAGCGGGAGTATGGGAGACCCAGTACTTC.